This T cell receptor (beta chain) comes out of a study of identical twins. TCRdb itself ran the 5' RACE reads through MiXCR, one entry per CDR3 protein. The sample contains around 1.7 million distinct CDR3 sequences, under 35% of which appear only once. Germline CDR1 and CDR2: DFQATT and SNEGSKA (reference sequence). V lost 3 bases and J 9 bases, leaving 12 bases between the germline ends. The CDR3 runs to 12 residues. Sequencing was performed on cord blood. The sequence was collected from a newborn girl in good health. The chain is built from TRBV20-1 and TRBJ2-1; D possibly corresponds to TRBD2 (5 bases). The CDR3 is CSARVLAGEQFF. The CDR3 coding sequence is TGCAGTGCTAGGGTGCTAGCAGGTGAGCAGTTCTTC.